These T cell receptor beta chains were read from a single sample in a study of blood T cell repertoires in COVID-19. Assay used: immunoSEQ multiplex PCR; TCRdb lists only in-frame clones, some missing. This table has about 210,000 clones, 85% to 90% appearing once. The specimen was PBMCs or T cells enriched from blood (not recorded which). These receptors came from a woman aged 40 to 50 in a cohort exposed to, infected with or recovered from COVID-19 (not recorded which). The CDR3 runs from the conserved cysteine through the conserved F or W. The D gene is left open where the match is weak. Not all rows give a size; the values are once, few, many and, for expanded clones, a class.

V	D	size	J	CDR3	DNA
TRBV6-1	NA	NA	TRBJ1-1	CASSQANHRDTEAFF	TGTGCCAGCAGTCAAGCAAACCACAGGGACACTGAAGCTTTCTTT
TRBV30	NA	NA	TRBJ1-1	CAWSVSEQAEAFF	TGTGCCTGGAGTGTTAGTGAACAGGCTGAAGCTTTCTTT
TRBV7-9	NA	NA	TRBJ2-6	CASSLSGTGANVLTF	TGTGCCAGCAGCTTGTCCGGGACTGGGGCCAACGTCCTGACTTTC
TRBV5-1	TRBD1	NA	TRBJ1-3	CASSLGFPGTGYPGNTIYF	TGCGCCAGCAGCTTGGGTTTTCCCGGGACAGGGTACCCTGGAAACACCATATATTTT
TRBV4-2	NA	NA	TRBJ1-1	CASSTGGTEAFF	TGTGCCAGCAGCACGGGGGGCACTGAAGCTTTCTTT
TRBV28	NA	few	TRBJ1-5	CASSFPGGFHQPQHF	TGTGCCAGCAGTTTCCCGGGAGGGTTCCATCAGCCCCAGCATTTT
TRBV9	NA	NA	TRBJ1-1	CASSVVERQGAFF	TGTGCCAGCAGCGTAGTAGAGAGGCAGGGAGCTTTCTTT
TRBV5-6	NA	NA	TRBJ1-2	CASSPGWQGYTF	TGTGCCAGCAGCCCGGGATGGCAAGGCTACACCTTC
TRBV19	TRBD2	NA	TRBJ2-4	CASSAGLAGPIQYF	TGTGCCAGTTCGGCGGGGCTAGCGGGTCCCATTCAGTACTTC
TRBV6-5	NA	NA	TRBJ1-3	CASGRDSASGNTIYF	TGTGCCAGCGGACGAGACAGCGCCTCTGGAAACACCATATATTTT
TRBV6-5	NA	NA	TRBJ1-5	CASSQGGNQPQHF	TGTGCCAGCAGCCAGGGTGGCAATCAGCCCCAGCATTTT
TRBV2	NA	NA	TRBJ1-6	CASRASSYNSPLHF	TGTGCCAGCAGGGCTAGCTCCTATAATTCACCCCTCCACTTT
TRBV7-9	TRBD1	NA	TRBJ1-4	CASSLPKTLTGEGEKLFF	TGTGCCAGCAGCTTACCGAAAACCCTGACAGGGGAAGGTGAAAAACTGTTTTTT
TRBV29-1	TRBD1	once	TRBJ1-1	CSVVRGRSTEAFF	TGCAGCGTTGTCAGGGGGCGAAGCACTGAAGCTTTCTTT
TRBV3-1/TRBV3-2	NA	NA	TRBJ1-4	CASSQDMGATNEKLFF	TGTGCCAGCAGCCAAGATATGGGAGCAACTAATGAAAAACTGTTTTTT
TRBV27	TRBD1	once	TRBJ2-2	CASSRDSRTGELFF	TGTGCCAGCAGCCGGGACAGCCGCACCGGGGAGCTGTTTTTT
TRBV11-2	TRBD1	NA	TRBJ2-7	CASSSPGTGSYEQYF	TGTGCCAGCAGCTCACCAGGGACAGGATCCTACGAGCAGTACTTC
TRBV3-1/TRBV3-2	TRBD1	NA	TRBJ2-4	CASSQVGGGNIQYF	TGTGCCAGCAGCCAAGTAGGGGGCGGGAACATTCAGTACTTC
TRBV27	NA	NA	TRBJ2-1	CASSLVLDNEQFF	TGTGCCAGCAGTTTAGTTTTAGACAATGAGCAGTTCTTC
TRBV9	TRBD2	NA	TRBJ2-3	CASSVDPLREGRRDTQYF	TGTGCCAGCAGCGTAGATCCGTTGCGGGAGGGCCGTAGAGATACGCAGTATTTT
TRBV27	NA	NA	TRBJ2-7	CASSVLETPYEQYF	TGTGCCAGCTCGGTACTAGAAACCCCCTACGAGCAGTACTTC
TRBV3-1/TRBV3-2	NA	NA	TRBJ1-2	CASSQEGGLADGYTF	TGTGCCAGCAGCCAAGAGGGGGGGCTGGCGGATGGCTACACCTTC
TRBV7-9	NA	NA	TRBJ1-1	CASSLGWTEAFF	TGTGCCAGCAGCCTCGGTTGGACTGAAGCTTTCTTT
TRBV24-1	TRBD1	NA	TRBJ1-5	CATSDFIGQGHNQPQHF	TGTGCCACCAGTGATTTTATCGGACAGGGACACAATCAGCCCCAGCATTTT
TRBV19	NA	NA	TRBJ1-5	CASTLRTGVYQPQHF	TGTGCCAGTACTCTCAGGACGGGAGTGTATCAGCCCCAGCATTTT
TRBV7-2	TRBD2	NA	TRBJ2-3	CASSLGLAGGPSTDTQYF	TGTGCCAGCAGCCTAGGACTAGCGGGGGGGCCTAGCACAGATACGCAGTATTTT
TRBV30	TRBD2	NA	TRBJ2-7	CAWSSPTRGGYEQYF	TGTGCCTGGAGTAGCCCCACGCGGGGGGGCTACGAGCAGTACTTC
TRBV9	NA	NA	TRBJ2-7	CASSVQGGDYYEQYF	TGTGCCAGCAGCGTACAAGGGGGGGACTACTACGAGCAGTACTTC
TRBV4-1	NA	NA	TRBJ1-1	CASSRMGGANEAFF	TGCGCCAGCAGCCGGATGGGGGGGGCGAATGAAGCTTTCTTT
TRBV7-9	TRBD2	NA	TRBJ2-1	CASSLAESGSSHEQFF	TGTGCCAGCAGCTTAGCGGAGAGCGGGAGTAGCCATGAGCAGTTCTTC
TRBV13	NA	NA	TRBJ2-3	CASSSFPRENPPTDTQYF	TGTGCCAGCAGCAGCTTTCCCCGGGAGAACCCTCCCACAGATACGCAGTATTTT
TRBV4-1	TRBD1	once	TRBJ2-7	CASTGTGDYEQYF	TGCGCCAGCACCGGGACAGGGGACTACGAGCAGTACTTC
TRBV4-3	NA	NA	TRBJ2-1	CASSPGLGVEQFF	TGCGCCAGCAGCCCTGGCCTAGGGGTTGAGCAGTTCTTC
TRBV29-1	TRBD1	NA	TRBJ2-1	CSVEPTGANEQFF	TGCAGCGTTGAGCCGACAGGGGCCAATGAGCAGTTCTTC
TRBV7-8	TRBD1	NA	TRBJ2-1	CASSLGDRGRNEQFF	TGTGCCAGCAGCTTAGGGGACAGGGGGCGCAATGAGCAGTTCTTC
TRBV30	NA	NA	TRBJ2-7	CAWSVWGRGYEQYF	TGTGCCTGGAGTGTATGGGGCAGGGGTTACGAGCAGTACTTC
TRBV29-1	NA	NA	TRBJ1-1	CSVDRTRGNTEAFF	TGCAGCGTTGACAGGACTCGGGGGAACACTGAAGCTTTCTTT
TRBV19	TRBD1	NA	TRBJ1-1	CASSPGGEAFF	TGTGCCAGTAGCCCAGGGGGCGAGGCTTTCTTT
TRBV3-1/TRBV3-2	NA	NA	TRBJ2-5	CASSQVGGTLLSGETQYF	TGTGCCAGCAGCCAAGTTGGAGGGACTCTTCTCTCAGGGGAGACCCAGTACTTC
TRBV6-5	NA	NA	TRBJ1-1	CASRTAIGGLTEAFF	TGTGCCAGCAGGACGGCGATCGGGGGGCTGACTGAAGCTTTCTTT